The entry below describes one T cell receptor beta chain. Its matching antigen is unknown. The same CDR3 is also encoded by other DNA sequences in this sample. The donors were adults (healthy and HIV-negative) with no recent acute infections or vaccinations. It was at deep level that the assay was run. Repertoires were generated with immunoSEQ multiplex PCR, while TCRdb's copy carries only in-frame clones and drops some. The table includes roughly 510,000 clones, almost 80% detected once. The junction had 5 bases not matched to a gene; V was cut back by 7 bases and J by 0 bases. Per germline, CDR1 SGHRS and CDR2 YFSETQ. The CDR3 sequence is 15 residues long. The data are from a study of shared clonotypes between healthy human individuals. Study-wide results and limits: Tissues were not sampled, only blood, and their repertoires likely differ. Represented diversity, genetic and exposure-history alike, was limited by few donors.

V usage is TRBV5-1 and J usage is TRBJ2-3; TRBD2 agrees at 10 bases. Sequencing was performed on PBMCs. The sequence derives from a woman between 40 and 50 years old in good health. Some clones in this sample may be carry-over from other donors' samples. CDR3 DNA: TGCGCCAGCTCCGGACTAGCGGCAAGCACAGATACGCAGTATTTT. Encoded protein: CASSGLAASTDTQYF.